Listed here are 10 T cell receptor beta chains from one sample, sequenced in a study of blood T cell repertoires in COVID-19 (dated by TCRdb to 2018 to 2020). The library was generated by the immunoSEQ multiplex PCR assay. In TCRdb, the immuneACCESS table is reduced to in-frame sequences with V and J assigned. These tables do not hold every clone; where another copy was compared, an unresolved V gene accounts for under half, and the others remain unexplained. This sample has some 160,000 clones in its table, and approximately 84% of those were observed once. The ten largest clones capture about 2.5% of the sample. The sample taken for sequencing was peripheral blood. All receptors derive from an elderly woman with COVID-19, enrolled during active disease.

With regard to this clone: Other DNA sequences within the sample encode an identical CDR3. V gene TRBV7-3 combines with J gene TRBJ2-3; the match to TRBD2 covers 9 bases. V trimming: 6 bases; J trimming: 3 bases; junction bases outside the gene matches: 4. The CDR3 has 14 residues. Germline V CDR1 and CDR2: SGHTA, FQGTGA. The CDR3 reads CASSPGLATDTQYF. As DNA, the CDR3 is TGTGCCAGCAGTCCGGGACTAGCTACAGATACGCAGTATTTT.

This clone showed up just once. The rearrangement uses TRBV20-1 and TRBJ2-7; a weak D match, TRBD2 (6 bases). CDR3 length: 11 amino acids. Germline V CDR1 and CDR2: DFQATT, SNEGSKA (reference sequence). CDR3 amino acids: CSRELRGEQYF. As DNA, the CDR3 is TGCAGCCGGGAGCTTCGGGGCGAGCAGTACTTC.

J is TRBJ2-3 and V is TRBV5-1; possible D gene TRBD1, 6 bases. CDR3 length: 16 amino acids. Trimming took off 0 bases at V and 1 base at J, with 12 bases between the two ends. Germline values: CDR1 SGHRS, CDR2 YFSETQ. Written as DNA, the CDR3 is TGCGCCAGCAGCTTGGTACAGGGCCCTGGCACAGATACGCAGTATTTT. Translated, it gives CASSLVQGPGTDTQYF.

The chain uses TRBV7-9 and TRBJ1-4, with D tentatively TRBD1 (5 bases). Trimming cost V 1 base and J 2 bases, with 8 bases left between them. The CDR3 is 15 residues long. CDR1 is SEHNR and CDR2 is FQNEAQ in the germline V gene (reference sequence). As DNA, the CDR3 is TGTGCCAGCAGCTTAGGGGCAGGGACTAATGAAAAACTGTTTTTT. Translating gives CASSLGAGTNEKLFF.

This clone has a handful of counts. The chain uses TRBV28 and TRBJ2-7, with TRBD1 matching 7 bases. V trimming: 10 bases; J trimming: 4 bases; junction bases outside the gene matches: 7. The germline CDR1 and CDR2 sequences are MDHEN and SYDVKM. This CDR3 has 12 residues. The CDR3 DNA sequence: TGTGCCACCGAGGGGGCGGGTTACGAGCAGTACTTC. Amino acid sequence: CATEGAGYEQYF.

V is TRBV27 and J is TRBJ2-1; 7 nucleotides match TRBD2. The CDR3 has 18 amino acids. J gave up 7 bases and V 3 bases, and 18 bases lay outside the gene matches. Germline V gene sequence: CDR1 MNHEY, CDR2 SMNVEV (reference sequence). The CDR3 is CASSFHWASGTRRNEQFF. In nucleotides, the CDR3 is TGTGCCAGCAGTTTCCACTGGGCTAGCGGAACAAGAAGGAATGAGCAGTTCTTC.

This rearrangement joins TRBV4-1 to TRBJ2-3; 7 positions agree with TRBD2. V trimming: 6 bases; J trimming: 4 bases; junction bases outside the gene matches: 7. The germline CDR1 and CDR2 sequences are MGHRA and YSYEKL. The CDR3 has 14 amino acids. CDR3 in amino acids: CASSFLAEADTQYF. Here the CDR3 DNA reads TGCGCCAGCAGTTTCCTAGCGGAGGCAGATACGCAGTATTTT.

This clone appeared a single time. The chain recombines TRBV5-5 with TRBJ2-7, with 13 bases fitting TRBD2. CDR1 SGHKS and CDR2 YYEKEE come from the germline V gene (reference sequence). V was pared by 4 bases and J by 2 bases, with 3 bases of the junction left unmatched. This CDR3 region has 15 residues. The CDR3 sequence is CASSTGLAGAYEQYF. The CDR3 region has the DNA TGTGCCAGCAGCACCGGACTAGCGGGGGCCTACGAGCAGTACTTC. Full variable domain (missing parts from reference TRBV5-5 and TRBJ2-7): DAGVTQSPTHLIKTRGQQVTLRCSPISGHKSVSWYQQVLGQGPQFIFQYYEKEERGRGNFPDRFSARQFPNYSSELNVNALLLGDSALYLCASSTGLAGAYEQYFGPGTRLTVT.

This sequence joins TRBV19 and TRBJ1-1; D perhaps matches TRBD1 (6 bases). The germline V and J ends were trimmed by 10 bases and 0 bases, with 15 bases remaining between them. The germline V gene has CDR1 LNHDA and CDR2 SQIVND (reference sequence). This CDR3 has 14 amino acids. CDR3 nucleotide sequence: TGTGCCACCCTTCCGGGACATCTGAACACTGAAGCTTTCTTT. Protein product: CATLPGHLNTEAFF.

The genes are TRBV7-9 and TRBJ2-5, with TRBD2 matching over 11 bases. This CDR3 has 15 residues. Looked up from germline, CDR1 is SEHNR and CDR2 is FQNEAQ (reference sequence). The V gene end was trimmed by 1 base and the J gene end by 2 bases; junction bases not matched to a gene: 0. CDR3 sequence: CASSLGLAGQETQYF. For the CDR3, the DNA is TGTGCCAGCAGCTTAGGACTAGCGGGGCAAGAGACCCAGTACTTC.